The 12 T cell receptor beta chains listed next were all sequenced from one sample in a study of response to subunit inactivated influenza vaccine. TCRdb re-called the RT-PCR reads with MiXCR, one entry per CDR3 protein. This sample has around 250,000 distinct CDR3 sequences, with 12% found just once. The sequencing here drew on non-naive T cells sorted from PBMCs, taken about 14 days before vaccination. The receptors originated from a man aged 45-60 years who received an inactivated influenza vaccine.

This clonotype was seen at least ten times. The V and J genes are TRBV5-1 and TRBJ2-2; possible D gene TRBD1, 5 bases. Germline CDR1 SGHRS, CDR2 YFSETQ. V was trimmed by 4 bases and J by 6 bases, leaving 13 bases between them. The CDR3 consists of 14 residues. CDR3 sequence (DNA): TGCGCCAGCAGCATAGGACAAAGGGCCGGGGAGCTGTTTTTT. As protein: CASSIGQRAGELFF.

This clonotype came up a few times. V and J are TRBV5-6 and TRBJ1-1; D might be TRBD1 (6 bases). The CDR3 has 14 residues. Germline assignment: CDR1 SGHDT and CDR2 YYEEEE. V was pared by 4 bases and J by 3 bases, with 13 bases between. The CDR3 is CASSRITGYTEAFF. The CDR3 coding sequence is TGTGCCAGCAGCCGCATCACAGGGTACACTGAAGCTTTCTTT.

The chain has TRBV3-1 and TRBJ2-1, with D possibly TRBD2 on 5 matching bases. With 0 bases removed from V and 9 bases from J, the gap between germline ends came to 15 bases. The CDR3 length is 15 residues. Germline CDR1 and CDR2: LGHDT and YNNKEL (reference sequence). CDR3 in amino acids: CASSQDLTRGSEQFF. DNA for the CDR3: TGTGCCAGCAGCCAAGATCTGACGAGAGGGAGTGAGCAGTTCTTC.

CDR3 protein: CASSRTGPTDTQYF. CDR3 coding DNA: TGTGCCAGCAGCCGGACAGGGCCCACAGATACGCAGTATTTT. This chain joins TRBV7-3 and TRBJ2-3, with 8 nucleotides matching TRBD1. The germline CDR1 and CDR2 sequences are SGHTA and FQGTGA. J was trimmed by 2 bases and V by 5 bases; bases with no gene match: 3. This CDR3 comprises 14 residues.

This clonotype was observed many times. Written as DNA, the CDR3 is TGTGCCAGCAGTAAGGGACAGATTAATTCACCCCTCCACTTT. Translation: CASSKGQINSPLHF. This chain joins TRBV2 and TRBJ1-6, with 7 nucleotides matching TRBD1. Germline V gene data show CDR1 as SNHLY and CDR2 as FYNNEI. There are 14 residues in the CDR3. Unmatched junction bases numbered 4, after V lost 5 bases and J lost 6 bases.

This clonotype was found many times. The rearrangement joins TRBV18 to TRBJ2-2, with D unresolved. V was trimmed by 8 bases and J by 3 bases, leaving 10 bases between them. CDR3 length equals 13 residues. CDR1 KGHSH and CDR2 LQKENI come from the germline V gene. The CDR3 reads CASSPEYTGELFF. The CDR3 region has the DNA TGTGCCAGCAGCCCAGAGTACACCGGGGAGCTGTTTTTT.

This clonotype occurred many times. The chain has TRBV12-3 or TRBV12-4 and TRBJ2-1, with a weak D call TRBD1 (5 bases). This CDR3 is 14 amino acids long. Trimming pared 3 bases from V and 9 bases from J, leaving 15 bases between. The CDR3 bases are TGTGCCAGCAGTTTCAGGGTCGTTGAGGCTGAGCAGTTCTTC. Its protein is CASSFRVVEAEQFF.

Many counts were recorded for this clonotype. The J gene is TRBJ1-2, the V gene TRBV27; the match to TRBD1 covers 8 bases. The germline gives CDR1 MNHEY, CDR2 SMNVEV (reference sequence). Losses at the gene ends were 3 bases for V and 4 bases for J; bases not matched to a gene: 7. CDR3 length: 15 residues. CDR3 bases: TGTGCCAGCAGTTTTTCAGGGGGCGCGGGCTATGGCTACACCTTC. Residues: CASSFSGGAGYGYTF.

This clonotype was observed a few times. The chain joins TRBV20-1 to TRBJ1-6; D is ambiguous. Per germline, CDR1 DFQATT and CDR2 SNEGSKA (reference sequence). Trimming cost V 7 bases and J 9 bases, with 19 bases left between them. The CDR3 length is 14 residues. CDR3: CSGSATSWGSPLHF. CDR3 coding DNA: TGCAGTGGGTCAGCCACATCCTGGGGTTCACCCCTCCACTTT.

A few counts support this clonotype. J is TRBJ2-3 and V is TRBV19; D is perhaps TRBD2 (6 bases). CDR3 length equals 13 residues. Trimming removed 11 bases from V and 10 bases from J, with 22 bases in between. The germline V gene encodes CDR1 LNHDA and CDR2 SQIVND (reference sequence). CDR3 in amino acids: CAGAGGRKLAQYF. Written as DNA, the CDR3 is TGTGCCGGAGCCGGAGGGAGAAAACTCGCGCAGTATTTT.

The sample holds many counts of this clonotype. Here the CDR3 reads CASSLTDRGGGYTF. The DNA of the CDR3 is TGTGCCAGCAGTCTAACGGACAGGGGGGGCGGCTACACCTTC. This chain links TRBV12-3 or TRBV12-4 with TRBJ1-2, with 10 bases matching TRBD1. V lost 5 bases, J lost 8 bases, and 8 bases stayed unmatched. This CDR3 comprises 14 residues.

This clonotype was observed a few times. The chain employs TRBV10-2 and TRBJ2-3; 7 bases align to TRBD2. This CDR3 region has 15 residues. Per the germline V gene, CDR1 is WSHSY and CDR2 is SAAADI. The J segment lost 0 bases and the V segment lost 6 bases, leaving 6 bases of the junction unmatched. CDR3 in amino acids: CASSPLATSTDTQYF. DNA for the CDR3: TGCGCCAGCAGCCCACTAGCGACTAGCACAGATACGCAGTATTTT.